This passage covers 27 T cell receptor beta chains from one sample sequenced in a study of radiation and T cells in renal cell carcinoma (dated by TCRdb to the early 2020s). Library preparation employed the immunoSEQ multiplex PCR assay. TCRdb obtained this table from immuneACCESS and retained in-frame rearrangements with V and J assigned. These tables miss some clones; where compared with another copy, unresolved V genes account for less than half of the shortfall, and the remainder is unexplained. Across this sample there are 100,000 to 150,000 clones, with 82% seen only once. Clones ranked in the top ten supply around 2.8% of the sample. Read against the paper, the sample's time point label means: baseline pretreatment blood. Sample treatment or condition, as interpreted from the label and publication: 15 Gy SBRT to primary tumor, nephrectomy 4 weeks later. The sample here was blood, taken from a patient whose treatment included radiotherapy and nephrectomy. The source of these receptors is a woman in her sixties with renal cell carcinoma.

The chain links TRBV10-1 to TRBJ1-2, with no clear D. V was pared by 10 bases and J by 3 bases, with 12 bases between. The CDR3 totals 12 residues. Germline CDR1 WNHNN, CDR2 SYGVQD (reference sequence). CDR3 DNA sequence: TGCGCCACCCAAGACACGGACTATGGCTACACCTTC. The encoded protein is CATQDTDYGYTF.

The rearrangement links TRBV6-6 to TRBJ1-5, with a tentative D call TRBD1 (5 bases). Germline lookup yields CDR1 MNHNY and CDR2 SVGAGI (reference sequence). This CDR3 is 14 amino acids long. V was shortened by 8 bases and J by 1 base, with 12 bases between the two germline ends. The DNA for the CDR3 is TGTGCCAGCTCCAGCCGGGGGAGCAATCAGCCCCAGCATTTT. Its protein product is CASSSRGSNQPQHF.

The chain uses TRBV6-6 and TRBJ2-7; D is perhaps TRBD2 (5 bases). The germline V gene encodes CDR1 MNHNY and CDR2 SVGAGI (reference sequence). Trimming left V 8 bases short and J 6 bases short, with 17 bases between. The CDR3 runs 13 residues. CDR3 sequence reads: CASLGSAGLEQYF. The CDR3 DNA follows: TGTGCCAGCCTCGGTTCGGCAGGACTCGAGCAGTACTTC.

This chain links TRBV5-1 with TRBJ1-1, with D unresolved. CDR3 size: 16 residues. Germline V lookup: CDR1 SGHRS, CDR2 YFSETQ. With 0 bases removed from V and 1 base from J, the gap between germline ends came to 13 bases. The CDR3: CASSLGGNLANTEAFF. The CDR3 region has the DNA TGCGCCAGCAGCTTGGGAGGCAACCTAGCGAACACTGAAGCTTTCTTT.

The chain carries TRBV5-1 and TRBJ2-7; 8 bases are a match to TRBD1. CDR3 length equals 13 residues. V dropped 4 bases and J dropped 9; count of bases not matched to a gene: 9. Germline V gene sequence: CDR1 SGHRS, CDR2 YFSETQ. CDR3 DNA sequence: TGCGCCAGCAGCCTGGGACAGGCCAAGGCGCAGTACTTC. As protein: CASSLGQAKAQYF.

This clone was picked up one time. The rearrangement links TRBV28 to TRBJ1-2; D is unclear. The CDR3 length is 12 residues. V lost 2 bases to trimming and J lost 7 bases, with 8 bases between them. Germline lookup yields CDR1 MDHEN and CDR2 SYDVKM. The CDR3 spells CASSLMRSGYTF. In DNA form, the CDR3 reads TGTGCCAGCAGTTTAATGAGGTCTGGCTACACCTTC.

The chain recombines TRBV4-3 with TRBJ2-7; D is possibly TRBD2 (6 bases). CDR3 size: 16 residues. Germline values: CDR1 LGHNA, CDR2 YSLEER. Trimming took 0 bases from V and 2 from J, leaving 14 bases between them. The CDR3 loop reads CASSQDRSGGAYEQYF. Written as DNA, the CDR3 is TGCGCCAGCAGCCAAGATCGAAGCGGCGGGGCCTACGAGCAGTACTTC.

The V call is TRBV7-2, the J call TRBJ1-5; D uncertain. CDR3 length: 13 residues. V dropped 1 base and J dropped 4 bases, with 5 bases sitting between them. The V gene's germline CDR1 is SGHTA and CDR2 FQGNSA. The CDR3: CASSLVQNQPQHF. The CDR3 coding sequence is TGTGCCAGCAGCTTAGTTCAGAATCAGCCCCAGCATTTT.

The chain links TRBV10-3 to TRBJ2-7; no clear D. Germline V CDR1 and CDR2: ENHRY, SYGVKD. The CDR3 length is 15 residues. Trimming cost V 0 bases and J 1 base, with 10 bases left between them. This CDR3 reads CAISESIGVSYEQYF. DNA for the CDR3: TGTGCCATCAGTGAGTCGATAGGAGTTTCCTACGAGCAGTACTTC.

This chain connects TRBV4-1 to TRBJ2-1, with 9 bases identical to TRBD2. After removal of 0 bases from V and 0 bases from J, the junction contained 18 bases not matched to a gene. CDR1 is MGHRA and CDR2 is YSYEKL in the germline V gene. This CDR3 contains 22 residues. CDR3 amino acids: CASSQDPPLAGHTLSSYNEQFF. For the CDR3, the DNA is TGCGCCAGCAGCCAAGATCCCCCCCTAGCGGGGCACACTTTAAGCTCCTACAATGAGCAGTTCTTC.

The CDR3, as DNA: TGTGCCAGCAGCTTAGATTCTGCTAGCGGCACAGATACGCAGTATTTT. Translation gives CASSLDSASGTDTQYF. The V and J genes are TRBV7-2 and TRBJ2-3; possibly TRBD2 for D (6 bases). The CDR3 contains 16 residues. The V gene lost 1 base and the J gene lost 1 base, with 12 bases spanning the gap. Germline CDR1 SGHTA, CDR2 FQGNSA. Full variable domain (remainder filled in from reference TRBV7-2 and TRBJ2-3): GAGVSQSPSNKVTEKGKDVELRCDPISGHTALYWYRQSLGQGLEFLIYFQGNSAPDKSGLPSDRFSAERTGGSVSTLTIQRTQQEDSAVYLCASSLDSASGTDTQYFGPGTRLTVL.

This chain uses TRBV5-6 with TRBJ1-1, with TRBD1 as a possible D gene (5 bases). Trimming removed 0 bases from V and 4 bases from J, with 10 bases in between. CDR1 SGHDT and CDR2 YYEEEE come from the germline V gene. CDR3 length: 14 amino acids. The DNA for the CDR3 is TGTGCCAGCAGCTTGGTTCTTCAGGGCACTGAAGCTTTCTTT. It translates to CASSLVLQGTEAFF.

V usage is TRBV28 and J usage is TRBJ1-2, with D possibly matching TRBD1 (6 bases). The germline gives CDR1 MDHEN, CDR2 SYDVKM. The CDR3 consists of 15 residues. V was cut by 5 bases and J by 3 bases, with 16 bases left in between. The CDR3 protein is CASSPRGGSHYGYTF. CDR3 in DNA: TGTGCCAGCAGTCCCCGAGGGGGGTCCCACTATGGCTACACCTTC.

The V and J genes are TRBV6-5 and TRBJ2-5; TRBD1 agrees at 9 bases. CDR3 size: 13 residues. The junction had 3 bases not matched to a gene; V was cut back by 5 bases and J by 5 bases. Germline V lookup: CDR1 MNHEY, CDR2 SVGAGI. The CDR3 spells CASSDRGGETQYF. The CDR3 nucleotides read TGTGCCAGCAGTGACAGGGGGGGCGAGACCCAGTACTTC.

This sequence joins TRBV7-3 and TRBJ2-7; 7 bases line up with TRBD2. Germline V gene data show CDR1 as SGHTA and CDR2 as FQGTGA. Trimming took 0 bases from V and 6 from J; bases not matched to a gene: 8. The CDR3 sequence is 15 residues long. The CDR3: CASSLTGTTQAEQYF. CDR3 sequence (DNA): TGTGCCAGCAGCTTAACGGGGACTACTCAGGCCGAGCAGTACTTC.

V is TRBV28 and J is TRBJ2-2; the D is unclear. CDR3 length: 13 residues. The V and J ends lost 7 bases and 3 bases respectively, with 9 bases between them. Germline loops: CDR1 MDHEN, CDR2 SYDVKM. The CDR3 bases are TGTGCCAGCACCGAGACCTACACCGGGGAGCTGTTTTTT. Translating it yields CASTETYTGELFF.

V and J are TRBV6-6 and TRBJ2-5, with D perhaps TRBD2 (6 bases). The V gene's germline CDR1 is MNHNY and CDR2 SVGAGI (reference sequence). V lost 5 bases to trimming and J lost 2 bases, with 15 bases between them. The CDR3 sequence is 15 residues long. The CDR3 here is CASSPPTSTQETQYF. In DNA form, the CDR3 reads TGTGCCAGCAGTCCACCGACTAGTACGCAAGAGACCCAGTACTTC.

The V gene is TRBV19, the J gene TRBJ1-1; TRBD1 is a possible D gene (6 bases). V was cut by 3 bases and J by 4 bases, with 15 bases left in between. Germline V lookup: CDR1 LNHDA, CDR2 SQIVND (reference sequence). This CDR3 is built from 15 residues. The CDR3 sequence is CASSIQGGGGTEAFF. Here the CDR3 DNA reads TGTGCCAGTAGTATTCAGGGAGGGGGAGGCACTGAAGCTTTCTTT.

The J gene is TRBJ1-2, the V gene TRBV6-1, with 9 positions matching TRBD1. The CDR3 loop spans 15 amino acids. Germline CDR1 and CDR2: MNHNS and SASEGT. J lost 0 bases, V lost 6 bases, and 5 bases had no gene match. CDR3 in amino acids: CASRQDRGANYGYTF. CDR3 nucleotides: TGTGCCAGCAGACAGGACAGGGGAGCTAACTATGGCTACACCTTC.

Turning to this clone: One end of the junction fails to match germline, which may point to a read error. CDR3 sequence (DNA): TGTGCCAGCAGCGTAACACTCTACAATGAGCAGTTCTTC. Protein product: CASSVTLYNEQFF. The chain has TRBV7-3 and TRBJ2-1; D is ambiguous. Per the germline V gene, CDR1 is SGHTA and CDR2 is FQGTGA. The CDR3 length is 13 residues.

V is TRBV7-9 and J is TRBJ2-1, with D possibly being TRBD2 (5 bases). The length of the CDR3 is 13 residues. CDR1 is SEHNR, CDR2 FQNEAQ, per germline (reference sequence). V was shortened by 3 bases and J by 5 bases, with 8 bases between the two germline ends. CDR3 region: CASSFGMHNEQFF. The CDR3 DNA reads TGTGCCAGCAGCTTCGGGATGCACAATGAGCAGTTCTTC.

CDR3 coding DNA: TGTGCCATCAGTGAGGGAGGGGCTAGCACAGATACGCAGTATTTT. As protein: CAISEGGASTDTQYF. This rearrangement joins TRBV10-3 to TRBJ2-3, with D possibly matching TRBD2 (6 bases). CDR3 length: 15 residues. CDR1 is ENHRY and CDR2 is SYGVKD in the germline V gene. The V and J ends lost 2 bases and 0 bases respectively, with 9 bases between them.

This clone was seen a single time. The chain links TRBV28 to TRBJ1-2, with 9 bases fitting TRBD1. Trimming took 10 bases from V and 6 from J; bases not matched to a gene: 6. The CDR3 length is 12 residues. Germline values: CDR1 MDHEN, CDR2 SYDVKM. The CDR3 DNA is TGTGCCATCCCGACAGGGGGGGATGGCTACACCTTC. Protein product: CAIPTGGDGYTF.

This sequence joins TRBV10-3 and TRBJ2-5, with D possibly TRBD2 on 6 matching bases. Trimming pared 4 bases from V and 5 bases from J, leaving 11 bases between. This CDR3 contains 13 residues. Looked up from germline, CDR1 is ENHRY and CDR2 is SYGVKD. The CDR3 protein is CAISGGDGETQYF. The CDR3 nucleotides are TGTGCCATCAGTGGGGGGGACGGGGAGACCCAGTACTTC.

This clone was counted once. The chain couples TRBV29-1 to TRBJ2-7, with 9 nucleotides matching TRBD1. J was trimmed by 4 bases and V by 4 bases; bases with no gene match: 8. CDR1 and CDR2 from the germline V gene are SQVTM and ANQGSEA. This CDR3 contains 14 residues. CDR3 bases: TGCAGCGTTGCTACGCCGGGACAGGGTTACGAGCAGTACTTC. Translation: CSVATPGQGYEQYF.

The chain has TRBV14 and TRBJ1-3; D gene ambiguous. V shed 0 bases and J shed 4 bases, with 10 bases lying between them. There are 15 residues in the CDR3. Germline V CDR1 and CDR2: SGHDN, FVKESK. CDR3 bases: TGTGCCAGCAGCCAAGATCACGGGCCGGGAAACACCATATATTTT. Its translation: CASSQDHGPGNTIYF.

V gene TRBV2 combines with J gene TRBJ1-5; tentative D call: TRBD1 (6 bases). Germline CDR1 SNHLY, CDR2 FYNNEI. V was trimmed by 3 bases and J by 1 base, leaving 10 bases between them. The length of the CDR3 is 15 residues. The CDR3 coding sequence is TGTGCCAGCAGTGATTTAGGACAGAGCAATCAGCCCCAGCATTTT. Translated: CASSDLGQSNQPQHF.